These 23 T cell receptor beta chains share one sample of origin, sequenced in a study of blood T cells in healthy people across ages. Sample-barcoded 5' priming and a J-beta primer mix drove a second PCR of roughly 6 to 12 cycles. TCRdb independently ran MiXCR on the 5' RACE reads; one entry per CDR3 protein. The sample lists 600,000 or so distinct CDR3 sequences, roughly 43% occurring once. Sequenced sample: blood. The receptors come from a man older than 75 in good health.

This clonotype was recorded a few times. V and J are TRBV6-5 and TRBJ2-1, with no clear D. V dropped 6 bases and J dropped 0 bases, with 9 bases sitting between them. Germline V gene data show CDR1 as MNHEY and CDR2 as SVGAGI. The CDR3 totals 14 residues. Here the CDR3 reads CASRPSSSYNEQFF. The CDR3 coding sequence is TGTGCCAGCAGGCCGAGTAGCTCCTACAATGAGCAGTTCTTC.

The V gene is TRBV6-5, the J gene TRBJ2-2, with 9 bases identical to TRBD1. Germline CDR1 reads MNHEY; CDR2 reads SVGAGI. The junction had 10 bases not matched to a gene; V was cut back by 5 bases and J by 6 bases. The CDR3 extends over 16 amino acids. The CDR3 DNA follows: TGTGCCAGCAGTCCGTCGACAGGGGGTCATGCCGGGGAGCTGTTTTTT. Protein: CASSPSTGGHAGELFF.

The V and J genes are TRBV10-3 and TRBJ2-5, with 9 bases matching TRBD1. The trim removed 4 bases at V and 3 bases at J, leaving 9 bases unmatched. The CDR3 extends over 16 amino acids. Germline V gives CDR1 ENHRY, CDR2 SYGVKD. CDR3 nucleotide sequence: TGTGCCATCAGTGGGGCCGAGGGGGACAGGGAAGAGACCCAGTACTTC. Translated: CAISGAEGDREETQYF.

The chain employs TRBV20-1 and TRBJ2-1; D unresolved. Matching the DNA end better, TRBJ2-7 makes the J call doubtful. The CDR3 covers 14 residues. The germline CDR1 and CDR2 sequences are DFQATT and SNEGSKA (reference sequence). Written as DNA, the CDR3 is TGCAGTGCTCAAACACTTACCTCCTACAATGAGCAGTACTTC. Translated: CSAQTLTSYNEQYF.

This clonotype came up a few times. The chain combines TRBV20-1 with TRBJ1-2; 7 positions match TRBD1. J lost 6 bases, V lost 5 bases, and 3 bases had no gene match. Germline CDR1 is DFQATT and CDR2 is SNEGSKA (reference sequence). CDR3 length: 11 amino acids. The CDR3 coding sequence is TGCAGTGCTGAACAGGGGCATGGCTACACCTTC. This gives the protein CSAEQGHGYTF.

The chain has TRBV7-9 and TRBJ2-3, with D possibly TRBD2 on 5 matching bases. Germline V gene lookup returns CDR1 SEHNR and CDR2 FQNEAQ (reference sequence). The CDR3 sequence is 12 residues long. V was trimmed by 5 bases and J by 7 bases, leaving 10 bases between them. The chain's CDR3 is CASSPAGNTQYF. The CDR3 region has the DNA TGTGCCAGCAGCCCGGCCGGGAATACGCAGTATTTT.

This sequence joins TRBV5-1 and TRBJ1-4; D call uncertain. V lost 0 bases, J lost 7 bases, and 16 bases lay in between. CDR3 length: 16 amino acids. CDR1 is SGHRS and CDR2 is YFSETQ in the germline V gene. The DNA of the CDR3 is TGCGCCAGCAGCTTGGGAGACCAGGTCCCGGCTGAAAAACTGTTTTTT. It specifies CASSLGDQVPAEKLFF.

This clonotype was picked up a small number of times. The J gene is TRBJ1-2, the V gene TRBV12-3 or TRBV12-4; no clear D gene. This CDR3 spans 13 amino acids. V gave up 6 bases and J gave up 8 bases, with 16 bases separating them. DNA for the CDR3: TGTGCCAGCAGCCTGGACCTCACGGGGGGCTACACCTTC. Translation gives CASSLDLTGGYTF.

This chain joins TRBV29-1 and TRBJ1-1; 7 nucleotides align to TRBD1. CDR3 length equals 10 residues. Germline V CDR1 and CDR2: SQVTM, ANQGSEA. The V gene end was trimmed by 7 bases and the J gene end by 7 bases; junction bases not matched to a gene: 3. The CDR3 here is CSGGTDEAFF. The CDR3 nucleotides read TGCAGCGGTGGGACAGATGAAGCTTTCTTT.

The gene calls are TRBV20-1 and TRBJ2-7, with 14 bases fitting TRBD2. The DNA end lines up better with TRBJ2-5; the J call may be wrong. CDR3 size: 15 residues. Germline V CDR1 and CDR2: DFQATT, SNEGSKA (reference sequence). CDR3 loop: CSAMGLAGVRETQYF. CDR3 nucleotide sequence: TGCAGTGCTATGGGACTAGCGGGAGTTAGAGAGACCCAGTACTTC.

This clonotype has only a few counts. The chain links TRBV28 to TRBJ2-7, with a tentative D call TRBD2 (7 bases). CDR1 MDHEN and CDR2 SYDVKM come from the germline V gene. The V gene lost 3 bases and the J gene lost 0 bases, with 12 bases spanning the gap. The CDR3 consists of 15 residues. CDR3 loop: CASSLRGGLSYEQYF. CDR3 coding DNA: TGTGCCAGCAGTTTGAGGGGGGGCCTCTCCTACGAGCAGTACTTC.

This clonotype was detected only a few times. One end of the junction does not line up with germline, which may come from a read error. The rearrangement joins TRBV5-1 to TRBJ2-3; D remains unclear. Germline values: CDR1 SGHRS, CDR2 YFSETQ. The CDR3 runs 12 residues. CDR3 loop: CASSRRADTQYF. The CDR3 DNA is TGTGCCAGCAGCCGAAGGGCAGATACGCAGTATTTT.

The J gene is TRBJ2-7, the V gene TRBV7-2, with TRBD2 identical over 9 bases. The CDR3 loop spans 16 amino acids. V trimming: 2 bases; J trimming: 3 bases; junction bases outside the gene matches: 8. Looked up from germline, CDR1 is SGHTA and CDR2 is FQGNSA. CDR3 sequence reads: CASSLFFGGRGYEQYF. For the CDR3, the DNA is TGTGCCAGCAGCTTATTTTTTGGCGGGAGGGGCTACGAGCAGTACTTC.

This chain joins TRBV29-1 and TRBJ1-1; D ambiguous. The CDR3 spans 13 residues. Trimming left V 2 bases short and J 4 bases short, with 11 bases between. CDR1 and CDR2 (germline): SQVTM, ANQGSEA. In DNA, the CDR3 is TGCAGCGTTGAACAGGCTCTCGGCACTGAAGCTTTCTTT. Protein: CSVEQALGTEAFF.

This chain joins TRBV29-1 and TRBJ2-1; 8 nucleotides match TRBD2. The V gene end was trimmed by 2 bases and the J gene end by 6 bases; junction bases not matched to a gene: 3. This CDR3 is 13 amino acids long. CDR1 SQVTM and CDR2 ANQGSEA come from the germline V gene. The CDR3 is CSVELAGGNEQFF. CDR3 sequence (DNA): TGCAGCGTTGAACTTGCGGGGGGCAATGAGCAGTTCTTC.

This chain connects TRBV7-2 to TRBJ2-3, with D tentatively TRBD2 (6 bases). The CDR3 has 17 residues. V lost 1 base to trimming and J lost 0 bases, with 14 bases between them. Germline V CDR1 and CDR2: SGHTA, FQGNSA. The CDR3 protein is CASSLVAGGGSTDTQYF. The CDR3 region has the DNA TGTGCCAGCAGCTTAGTGGCCGGAGGAGGGAGCACAGATACGCAGTATTTT.

This clonotype was seen at least ten times. The V and J genes are TRBV6-6 and TRBJ2-7; D possibly corresponds to TRBD1 (6 bases). The V end was cut by 0 bases, the J end by 6 bases, with 21 bases between. Germline-derived CDR1 and CDR2 are MNHNY and SVGAGI (reference sequence). CDR3 length: 17 amino acids. The CDR3 region has the DNA TGTGCCAGCAGTTACTCTGGTTTTCGGGAAGACAGGACCGAGCAGTACTTC. Its translation is CASSYSGFREDRTEQYF.

The chain employs TRBV9 and TRBJ2-1, with no clear D. In germline, CDR1 is SGDLS, CDR2 YYNGEE. CDR3 length equals 13 residues. Trimming pared 2 bases from V and 7 bases from J, leaving 10 bases between. This chain's CDR3 is CASSVLPANEQFF. CDR3 in DNA: TGTGCCAGCAGCGTCTTACCCGCAAATGAGCAGTTCTTC.

This clonotype has more than one count but fewer than ten. The rearrangement uses TRBV27 and TRBJ2-6, with a weak D call TRBD1 (6 bases). CDR3 length: 19 residues. Germline V gene data show CDR1 as MNHEY and CDR2 as SMNVEV (reference sequence). Trimming removed 6 bases at V and 0 bases at J, with 21 bases between. CDR3 in amino acids: CASSDLTGVRGSGANVLTF. Written as DNA, the CDR3 is TGTGCCAGCAGCGACCTAACAGGCGTCAGGGGCTCTGGGGCCAACGTCCTGACTTTC.

The chain carries TRBV5-1 and TRBJ2-5; 7 bases are a match to TRBD1. Germline-derived CDR1 and CDR2 are SGHRS and YFSETQ. Trimming cost V 4 bases and J 0 bases; bases outside gene matches: 6. The CDR3 has 15 residues. The CDR3 bases are TGCGCCAGCAGCGGCCCCGGGACAGACCAAGAGACCCAGTACTTC. This codes for CASSGPGTDQETQYF.

The chain employs TRBV2 and TRBJ1-1, with D unclear. Trimming took off 3 bases at V and 5 bases at J, with 10 bases between the two ends. The CDR3 has 13 residues. Germline loops: CDR1 SNHLY, CDR2 FYNNEI. CDR3 amino acids: CASSEGRKTEAFF. The CDR3 DNA follows: TGTGCCAGCAGTGAGGGGAGGAAGACTGAAGCTTTCTTT.

In its sample, this clonotype was seen once. The J gene is TRBJ2-1, the V gene TRBV7-2; 10 bases fit TRBD2. Near its end, the DNA agrees better with TRBJ2-7, so the J call may be wrong. In germline, CDR1 is SGHTA, CDR2 FQGNSA. The CDR3 totals 16 residues. The CDR3 protein is CASRPRLAGGYNEQYF. The CDR3, as DNA: TGTGCCAGCCGACCCCGACTAGCGGGCGGCTACAATGAGCAGTACTTC.

This clonotype was recorded a few times. The CDR3 here is CASSKGQGLGEQYF. Written as DNA, the CDR3 is TGTGCCAGCAGCAAGGGACAGGGCCTTGGGGAGCAGTACTTC. The chain employs TRBV7-9 and TRBJ2-7; 9 bases align to TRBD1. J gave up 7 bases and V 5 bases, and 9 bases lay outside the gene matches. Germline V gene data show CDR1 as SEHNR and CDR2 as FQNEAQ (reference sequence). The CDR3 covers 14 residues. Together with reference TRBV7-9 and TRBJ2-7, the CDR3 gives the full variable domain: DTGVSQNPRHKITKRGQNVTFRCDPISEHNRLYWYRQTLGQGPEFLTYFQNEAQLEKSRLLSDRFSAERPKGSFSTLEIQRTEQGDSAMYLCASSKGQGLGEQYFGPGTRLTVT.